This T cell receptor beta chain was captured in a study of blood T cell repertoires in COVID-19. Sequencing used immunoSEQ multiplex PCR; TCRdb keeps in-frame clones, though not all of them. The sample lists some 300,000 clones, about 90% occurring once. This CDR3 has 14 amino acids. The germline gives CDR1 LNHDA, CDR2 SQIVND (reference sequence). Trimming removed 4 bases from V and 3 bases from J; junction bases left unmatched: 5. The receptor's source is a woman aged 25 to 39 who had recovered from COVID-19. The rearrangement uses TRBV19 and TRBJ1-2; 7 bases align to TRBD1. Material: PBMCs or T cells enriched from blood (not recorded which). CDR3 in amino acids: CASSTATGDYGYTF. Written as DNA, the CDR3 is TGTGCCAGTAGTACCGCAACAGGGGACTATGGCTACACCTTC.